A single sample is the source of the 19 T cell receptor beta chains below, sequenced in a study of blood T cell repertoires in COVID-19. Assay used: immunoSEQ multiplex PCR; TCRdb lists only in-frame clones, some missing. The sample has approximately 320,000 clones, roughly 85% seen once. Source material: peripheral blood. Source of these receptors: a human donor in a cohort sampled during active COVID-19.

This clone was recorded only once. The chain uses TRBV27 and TRBJ2-7; possible D gene TRBD1, 7 bases. Germline loops: CDR1 MNHEY, CDR2 SMNVEV (reference sequence). V lost 7 bases and J 2 bases, leaving 18 bases between the germline ends. There are 15 residues in the CDR3. The CDR3 bases are TGTGCCAGCAAAAAATCGCGGGACAGAGCCTACGAGCAGTACTTC. Translated: CASKKSRDRAYEQYF.

The chain has TRBV2 and TRBJ1-1; 8 bases line up with TRBD1. The germline CDR1 and CDR2 sequences are SNHLY and FYNNEI. The CDR3 spans 13 residues. The V gene end was trimmed by 4 bases and the J gene end by 11 bases; junction bases not matched to a gene: 9. CDR3 nucleotide sequence: TGTGCCAGCAGTGCCTTCGACAGGGGCGAGGCTTTCTTT. Its translation: CASSAFDRGEAFF.

The chain carries TRBV14 and TRBJ1-4; maybe TRBD1 (6 bases). Between the trimmed V and J ends, which lost 4 bases and 4 bases, there was a span of 13 bases. The V gene's germline CDR1 is SGHDN and CDR2 FVKESK. This CDR3 has 15 amino acids. The CDR3 nucleotides are TGTGCCAGCAGCCCCCGGGGACATAGTAATGAAAAACTGTTTTTT. This encodes CASSPRGHSNEKLFF.

The chain uses TRBV7-3 and TRBJ2-1; 8 nucleotides line up with TRBD1. Trimming at V came to 5 bases and at J to 5 bases, leaving 8 bases not matched to a gene. Per germline, CDR1 SGHTA and CDR2 FQGTGA. CDR3 size: 15 residues. The CDR3 protein is CASSAPGGIHNEQFF. The DNA of the CDR3 is TGTGCCAGCAGCGCACCAGGGGGCATCCACAATGAGCAGTTCTTC.

CDR3 nucleotide sequence: TGCGCCAGCAGCTTGGGTAGCGGGGTTGCAGATACGCAGTATTTT. This encodes CASSLGSGVADTQYF. This chain uses TRBV5-1 with TRBJ2-3; 8 bases align to TRBD2. CDR3 length equals 15 residues. Germline loops: CDR1 SGHRS, CDR2 YFSETQ. V was clipped by 0 bases and J by 4 bases; unmatched bases: 4.

V is TRBV2 and J is TRBJ1-2; tentatively, D is TRBD1 (6 bases). Germline values: CDR1 SNHLY, CDR2 FYNNEI. Trimming took 7 bases from V and 4 from J, leaving 19 bases between them. The CDR3 is 15 residues long. This CDR3 reads CASNLGPGTLYGYTF. CDR3 DNA: TGTGCCAGCAACCTAGGCCCTGGGACACTCTATGGCTACACCTTC.

CDR3 in amino acids: CASSPSSGLAKNIQYF. In DNA form, the CDR3 reads TGTGCCAGCTCACCAAGTAGCGGACTAGCCAAAAACATTCAGTACTTC. The genes are TRBV18 and TRBJ2-4; D is perhaps TRBD2 (6 bases). The CDR3 loop spans 16 amino acids. Germline assignment: CDR1 KGHSH and CDR2 LQKENI. V lost 2 bases, J lost 0 bases, and 11 bases lay in between. The full variable domain, in which reference TRBV18 and TRBJ2-4 provide the parts outside the CDR3, is NAGVMQNPRHLVRRRGQEARLRCSPMKGHSHVYWYRQLPEEGLKFMVYLQKENIIDESGMPKERFSAEFPKEGPSILRIQQVVRGDSAAYFCASSPSSGLAKNIQYFGAGTRLSVL.

A remark on this clone: The same CDR3 can be traced to other DNA sequences in this sample. This chain uses TRBV12-3 or TRBV12-4 with TRBJ1-2; 7 bases are shared with TRBD1. The V gene end was trimmed by 5 bases and the J gene end by 2 bases; junction bases not matched to a gene: 2. The CDR3 is 13 residues long. CDR3 residues: CASSPGQNYGYTF. In DNA, the CDR3 is TGTGCCAGCAGTCCGGGACAGAACTATGGCTACACCTTC.

This chain connects TRBV4-1 to TRBJ2-2, with 7 bases aligning to TRBD1. The CDR3 is made up of 17 amino acids. Germline lookup yields CDR1 MGHRA and CDR2 YSYEKL. Trimming took 1 base from V and 0 from J; bases not matched to a gene: 5. The CDR3 here is CASSQGRGTANTGELFF. In DNA form, the CDR3 reads TGCGCCAGCAGCCAAGGGAGAGGGACAGCGAACACCGGGGAGCTGTTTTTT.

The chain is built from TRBV9 and TRBJ2-4, with D possibly being TRBD2 (6 bases). CDR1 and CDR2 from the germline V gene are SGDLS and YYNGEE. There are 13 residues in the CDR3. V dropped 3 bases and J dropped 9 bases, with 13 bases sitting between them. The CDR3 protein is CASSAFHGGIQYF. Here the CDR3 DNA reads TGTGCCAGCAGCGCTTTCCACGGGGGCATTCAGTACTTC.

This clone is a singleton in its sample. The rearrangement links TRBV10-2 to TRBJ2-7, with 11 nucleotides matching TRBD2. Germline V gene sequence: CDR1 WSHSY, CDR2 SAAADI. V lost 2 bases, J lost 3 bases, and 6 bases stayed unmatched. This CDR3 region has 16 residues. The DNA for the CDR3 is TGCGCCAGCAGTGAGCCGAGCACTAGCGGGGGCTACGAGCAGTACTTC. Its translation is CASSEPSTSGGYEQYF.

This chain joins TRBV3-1 (or the pseudogene TRBV3-2) and TRBJ1-1, with D perhaps TRBD1 (6 bases). The CDR3 contains 16 residues. Trimming removed 0 bases from V and 4 bases from J, with 15 bases in between. The germline V gene has CDR1 LGHDT and CDR2 YNNKEL (reference sequence). In DNA, the CDR3 is TGTGCCAGCAGCCAAGAAGCTCTTACAGGGAGCACTGAAGCTTTCTTT. Amino acid sequence: CASSQEALTGSTEAFF.

The chain is built from TRBV24-1 and TRBJ2-4; 12 positions agree with TRBD1. Trimming removed 4 bases from V and 5 bases from J; junction bases left unmatched: 5. From germline, CDR1 is KGHDR and CDR2 SFDVKD. The CDR3 totals 16 residues. The CDR3 reads CATSDAGTGGENIQYF. CDR3 bases: TGTGCCACCAGTGACGCCGGGACAGGGGGCGAAAACATTCAGTACTTC.

The chain recombines TRBV11-2 with TRBJ2-1; TRBD1 agrees at 8 bases. The V gene end was trimmed by 5 bases and the J gene end by 9 bases; junction bases not matched to a gene: 3. The germline V gene encodes CDR1 SGHAT and CDR2 FQNNGV. CDR3 length: 12 amino acids. CDR3 loop: CASSITGGEQFF. Here the CDR3 DNA reads TGTGCCAGCAGCATTACAGGGGGTGAGCAGTTCTTC.

CDR3 bases: TGTGCCAGCAGGCAGGGAAACACCTACGAGCAGTACTTC. Its translation: CASRQGNTYEQYF. V and J are TRBV7-9 and TRBJ2-7; possible D gene TRBD1, 5 bases. Trimming left V 6 bases short and J 2 bases short, with 11 bases between. The CDR3 contains 13 residues. CDR1 is SEHNR and CDR2 is FQNEAQ in the germline V gene (reference sequence).

This clone was observed a few times. The rearrangement joins TRBV27 to TRBJ1-2; 8 positions match TRBD1. Germline CDR1 and CDR2: MNHEY and SMNVEV (reference sequence). This CDR3 is 13 amino acids long. V lost 2 bases, J lost 6 bases, and 2 bases stayed unmatched. The CDR3 region has the DNA TGTGCCAGCAGTTTACAGGGGGCAAATGGCTACACCTTC. Translation: CASSLQGANGYTF.

Comment on this clone: The same CDR3 is also encoded by other DNA sequences in this sample. The V gene is TRBV2, the J gene TRBJ1-1; no clear D gene. CDR1 is SNHLY, CDR2 FYNNEI, per germline. V lost 5 bases, J lost 1 base, and 5 bases lay in between. This CDR3 has 12 residues. The CDR3 region is CASSTGNTEAFF. The CDR3 DNA sequence: TGTGCCAGCAGTACCGGGAACACTGAAGCTTTCTTT.

V is TRBV19 and J is TRBJ1-5, with TRBD1 matching 7 bases. V dropped 3 bases and J dropped 2; count of bases not matched to a gene: 4. Germline CDR1 LNHDA, CDR2 SQIVND (reference sequence). The CDR3 sequence is 15 residues long. Here the CDR3 DNA reads TGTGCCAGTAGTATTAGGGGGCTTGGCAATCAGCCCCAGCATTTT. Translated, it gives CASSIRGLGNQPQHF.

The chain joins TRBV6-5 to TRBJ1-6, with TRBD1 matching over 9 bases. Germline assignment: CDR1 MNHEY and CDR2 SVGAGI. Germline trimming cut 6 bases from V and 3 bases from J; bases unmatched to any gene: 0. This CDR3 is built from 14 residues. CDR3 residues: CASRDRGYNSPLHF. Written as DNA, the CDR3 is TGTGCCAGCAGGGACAGGGGCTATAATTCACCCCTCCACTTT.